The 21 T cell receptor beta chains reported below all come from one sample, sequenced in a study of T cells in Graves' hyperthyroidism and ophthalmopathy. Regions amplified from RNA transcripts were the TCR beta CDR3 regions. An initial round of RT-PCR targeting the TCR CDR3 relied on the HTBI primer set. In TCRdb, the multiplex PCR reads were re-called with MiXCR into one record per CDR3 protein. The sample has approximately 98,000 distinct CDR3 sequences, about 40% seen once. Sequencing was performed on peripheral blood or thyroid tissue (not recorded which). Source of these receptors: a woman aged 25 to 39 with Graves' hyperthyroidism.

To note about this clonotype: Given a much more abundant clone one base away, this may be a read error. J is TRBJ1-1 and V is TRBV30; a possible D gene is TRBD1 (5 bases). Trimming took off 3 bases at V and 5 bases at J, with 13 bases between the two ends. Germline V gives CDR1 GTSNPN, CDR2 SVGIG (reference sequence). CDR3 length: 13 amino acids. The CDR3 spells CAWRRYRLTEAFF. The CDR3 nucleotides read TGTGCCTGGAGGCGGTACAGGTTGACTGAAGCTTTCTTT.

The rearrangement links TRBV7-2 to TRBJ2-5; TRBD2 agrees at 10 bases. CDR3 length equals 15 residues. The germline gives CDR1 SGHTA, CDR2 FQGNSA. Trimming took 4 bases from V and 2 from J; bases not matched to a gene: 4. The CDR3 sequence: CASSYTSGDQETQYF. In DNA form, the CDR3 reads TGTGCCAGCAGCTATACTAGCGGGGATCAAGAGACCCAGTACTTC. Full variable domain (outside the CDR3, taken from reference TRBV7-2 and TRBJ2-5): GAGVSQSPSNKVTEKGKDVELRCDPISGHTALYWYRQSLGQGLEFLIYFQGNSAPDKSGLPSDRFSAERTGGSVSTLTIQRTQQEDSAVYLCASSYTSGDQETQYFGPGTRLLVL.

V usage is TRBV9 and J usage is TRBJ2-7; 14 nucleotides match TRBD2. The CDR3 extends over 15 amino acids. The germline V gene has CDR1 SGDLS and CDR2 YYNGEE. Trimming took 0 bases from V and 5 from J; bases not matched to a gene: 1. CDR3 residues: CASSVGTSGRNEQYF. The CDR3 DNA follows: TGTGCCAGCAGCGTAGGGACTAGCGGGAGGAACGAGCAGTACTTC. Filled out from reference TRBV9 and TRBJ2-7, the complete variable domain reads DSGVTQTPKHLITATGQRVTLRCSPRSGDLSVYWYQQSLDQGLQFLIQYYNGEERAKGNILERFSAQQFPDLHSELNLSSLELGDSALYFCASSVGTSGRNEQYFGPGTRLTVT.

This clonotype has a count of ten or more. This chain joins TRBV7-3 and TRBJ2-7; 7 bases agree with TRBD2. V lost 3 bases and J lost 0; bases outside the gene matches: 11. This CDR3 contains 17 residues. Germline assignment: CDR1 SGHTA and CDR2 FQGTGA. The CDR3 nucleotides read TGTGCCAGCAGCTTCGTCTCGGGAGGCAACTCCTCCTACGAGCAGTACTTC. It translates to CASSFVSGGNSSYEQYF. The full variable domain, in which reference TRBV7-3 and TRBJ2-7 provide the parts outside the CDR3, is GAGVSQTPSNKVTEKGKYVELRCDPISGHTALYWYRQSLGQGPEFLIYFQGTGAADDSGLPNDRFFAVRPEGSVSTLKIQRTERGDSAVYLCASSFVSGGNSSYEQYFGPGTRLTVT.

The CDR3 DNA reads TGCAGTGCTAGCGCCGGGACAGGGTCCTACGAGCAGTACTTC. Translating gives CSASAGTGSYEQYF. V gene TRBV20-1 combines with J gene TRBJ2-7; 9 bases fit TRBD1. The CDR3 contains 14 residues. The junction had 4 bases not matched to a gene; V was cut back by 3 bases and J by 1 base. In germline, CDR1 is DFQATT, CDR2 SNEGSKA (reference sequence).

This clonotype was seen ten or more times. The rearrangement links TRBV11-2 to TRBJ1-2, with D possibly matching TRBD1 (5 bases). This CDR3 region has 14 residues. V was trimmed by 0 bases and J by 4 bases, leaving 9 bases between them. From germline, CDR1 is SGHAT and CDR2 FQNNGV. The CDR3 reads CASSLDFDSYGYTF. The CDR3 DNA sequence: TGTGCCAGCAGCTTAGATTTCGACAGCTATGGCTACACCTTC.

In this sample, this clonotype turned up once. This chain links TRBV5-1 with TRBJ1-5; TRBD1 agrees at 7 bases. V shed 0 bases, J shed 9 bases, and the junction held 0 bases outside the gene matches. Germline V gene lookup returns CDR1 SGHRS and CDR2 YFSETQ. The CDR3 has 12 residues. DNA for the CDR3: TGCGCCAGCAGCTTGGGGACAGGGCCCCAGCATTTT. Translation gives CASSLGTGPQHF.

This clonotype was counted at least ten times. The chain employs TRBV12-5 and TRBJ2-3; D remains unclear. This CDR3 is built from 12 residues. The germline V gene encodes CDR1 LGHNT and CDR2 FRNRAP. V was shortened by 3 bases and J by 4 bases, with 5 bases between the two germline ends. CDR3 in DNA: TGTGCTAGTGGTTTCACCCCAGATACGCAGTATTTT. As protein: CASGFTPDTQYF.

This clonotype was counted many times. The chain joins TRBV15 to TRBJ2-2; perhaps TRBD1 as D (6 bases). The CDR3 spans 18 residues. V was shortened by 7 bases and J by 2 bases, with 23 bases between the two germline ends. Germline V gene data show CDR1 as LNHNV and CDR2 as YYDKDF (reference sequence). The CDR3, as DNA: TGTGCCACCAACAGGCAGGGGTGGCAGCTAATAAACACCGGGGAGCTGTTTTTT. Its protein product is CATNRQGWQLINTGELFF.

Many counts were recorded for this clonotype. The CDR3 bases are TGTGCCAGCAGCTTAGCAGGGGATGGTGAGCAGTACTTC. It yields the protein CASSLAGDGEQYF. The V and J genes are TRBV13 and TRBJ2-7, with D perhaps matching TRBD1 (6 bases). Trimming took 1 base from V and 7 from J, leaving 11 bases between them. This CDR3 is 13 amino acids long. Germline V gene lookup returns CDR1 PRHDT and CDR2 FYEKMQ (reference sequence).

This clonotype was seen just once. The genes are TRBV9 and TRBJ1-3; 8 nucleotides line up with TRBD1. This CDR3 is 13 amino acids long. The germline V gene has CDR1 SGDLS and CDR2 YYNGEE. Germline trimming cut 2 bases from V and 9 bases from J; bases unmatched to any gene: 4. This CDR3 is CASSVSQGGTIYF. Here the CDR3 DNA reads TGTGCCAGCAGCGTGTCACAGGGGGGCACCATATATTTT.

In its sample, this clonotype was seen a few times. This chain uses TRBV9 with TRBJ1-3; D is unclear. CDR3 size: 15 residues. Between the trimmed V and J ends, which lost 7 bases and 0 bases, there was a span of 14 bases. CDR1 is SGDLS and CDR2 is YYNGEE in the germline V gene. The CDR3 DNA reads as TGTGCCAGCTCACCACCGGGAGACTCTGGAAACACCATATATTTT. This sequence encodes CASSPPGDSGNTIYF. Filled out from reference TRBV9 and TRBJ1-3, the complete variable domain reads DSGVTQTPKHLITATGQRVTLRCSPRSGDLSVYWYQQSLDQGLQFLIQYYNGEERAKGNILERFSAQQFPDLHSELNLSSLELGDSALYFCASSPPGDSGNTIYFGEGSWLTVV.

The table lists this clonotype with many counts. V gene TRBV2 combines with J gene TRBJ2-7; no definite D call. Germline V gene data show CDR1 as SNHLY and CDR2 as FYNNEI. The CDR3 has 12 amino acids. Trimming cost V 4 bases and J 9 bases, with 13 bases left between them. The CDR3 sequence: CASSGSRLGQYF. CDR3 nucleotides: TGTGCCAGCAGTGGATCCCGTCTGGGGCAGTACTTC.

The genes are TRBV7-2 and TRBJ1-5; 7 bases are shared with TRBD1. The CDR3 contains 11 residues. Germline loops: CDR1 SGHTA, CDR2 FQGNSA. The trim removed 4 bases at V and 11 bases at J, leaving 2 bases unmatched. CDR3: CASSSQGAQHF. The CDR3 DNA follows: TGTGCCAGCAGCTCCCAGGGGGCCCAGCATTTT.

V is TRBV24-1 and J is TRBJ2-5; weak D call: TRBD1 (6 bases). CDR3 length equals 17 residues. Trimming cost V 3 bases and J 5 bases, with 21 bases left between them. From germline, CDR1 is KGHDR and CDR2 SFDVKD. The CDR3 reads CATSDTGTRGTGETQYF. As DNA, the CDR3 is TGTGCCACCAGTGATACCGGGACCAGGGGCACCGGGGAGACCCAGTACTTC.

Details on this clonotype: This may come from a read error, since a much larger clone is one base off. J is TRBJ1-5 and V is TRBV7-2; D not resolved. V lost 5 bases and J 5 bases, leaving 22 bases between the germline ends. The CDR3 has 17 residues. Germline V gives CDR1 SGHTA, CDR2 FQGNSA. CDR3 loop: CASSQGTWGSNYQPQHF. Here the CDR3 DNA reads TGTGCCAGCAGCCAAGGCACATGGGGTAGTAACTATCAGCCCCAGCATTTT.

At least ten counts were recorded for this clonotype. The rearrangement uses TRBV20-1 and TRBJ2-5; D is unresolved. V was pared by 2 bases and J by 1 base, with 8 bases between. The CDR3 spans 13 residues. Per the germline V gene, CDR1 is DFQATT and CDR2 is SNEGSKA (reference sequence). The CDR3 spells CSARNPSQETQYF. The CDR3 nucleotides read TGCAGTGCTAGAAATCCCTCCCAAGAGACCCAGTACTTC.

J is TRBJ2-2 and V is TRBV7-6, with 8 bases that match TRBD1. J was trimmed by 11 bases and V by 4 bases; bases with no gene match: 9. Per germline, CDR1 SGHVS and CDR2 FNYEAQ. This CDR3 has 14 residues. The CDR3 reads CASSSRDRTYELFF. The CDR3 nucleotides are TGTGCCAGCAGCTCAAGGGACAGGACCTACGAGCTGTTTTTT.

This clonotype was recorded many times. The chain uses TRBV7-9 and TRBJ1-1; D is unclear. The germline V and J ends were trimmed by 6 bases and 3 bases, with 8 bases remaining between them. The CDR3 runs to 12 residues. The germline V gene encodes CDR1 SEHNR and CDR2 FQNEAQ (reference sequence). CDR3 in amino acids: CASRGWDTEAFF. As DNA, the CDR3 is TGTGCCAGCAGGGGGTGGGACACTGAAGCTTTCTTT.

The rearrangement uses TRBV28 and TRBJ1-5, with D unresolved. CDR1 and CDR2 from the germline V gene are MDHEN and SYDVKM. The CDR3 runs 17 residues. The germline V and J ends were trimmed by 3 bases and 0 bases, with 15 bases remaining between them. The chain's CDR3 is CASSFVGFYHSNQPQHF. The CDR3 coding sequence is TGTGCCAGCAGTTTTGTAGGTTTTTATCATAGCAATCAGCCCCAGCATTTT.

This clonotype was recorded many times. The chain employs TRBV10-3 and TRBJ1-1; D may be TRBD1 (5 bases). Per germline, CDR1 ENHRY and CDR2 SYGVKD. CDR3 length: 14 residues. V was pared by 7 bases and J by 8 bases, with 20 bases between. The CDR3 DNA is TGTGCCATCACCCAGGAGCTTGGGGGGGTAGAAGCTTTCTTT. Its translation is CAITQELGGVEAFF.